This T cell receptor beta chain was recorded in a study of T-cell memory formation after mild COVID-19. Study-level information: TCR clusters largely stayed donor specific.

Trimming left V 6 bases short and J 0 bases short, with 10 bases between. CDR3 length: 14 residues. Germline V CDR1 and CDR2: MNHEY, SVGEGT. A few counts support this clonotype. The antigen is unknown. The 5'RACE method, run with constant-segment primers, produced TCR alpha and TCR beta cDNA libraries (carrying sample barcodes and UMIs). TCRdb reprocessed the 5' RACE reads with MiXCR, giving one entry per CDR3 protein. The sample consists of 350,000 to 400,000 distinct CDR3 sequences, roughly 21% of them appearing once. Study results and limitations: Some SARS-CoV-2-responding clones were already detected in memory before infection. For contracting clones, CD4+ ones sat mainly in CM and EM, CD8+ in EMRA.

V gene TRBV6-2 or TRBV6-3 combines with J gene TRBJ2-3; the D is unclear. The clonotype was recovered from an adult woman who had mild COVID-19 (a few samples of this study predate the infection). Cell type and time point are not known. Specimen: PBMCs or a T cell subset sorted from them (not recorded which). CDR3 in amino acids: CASRRQPSTDTQYF. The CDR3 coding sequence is TGTGCCAGCAGGCGGCAACCTAGCACAGATACGCAGTATTTT.